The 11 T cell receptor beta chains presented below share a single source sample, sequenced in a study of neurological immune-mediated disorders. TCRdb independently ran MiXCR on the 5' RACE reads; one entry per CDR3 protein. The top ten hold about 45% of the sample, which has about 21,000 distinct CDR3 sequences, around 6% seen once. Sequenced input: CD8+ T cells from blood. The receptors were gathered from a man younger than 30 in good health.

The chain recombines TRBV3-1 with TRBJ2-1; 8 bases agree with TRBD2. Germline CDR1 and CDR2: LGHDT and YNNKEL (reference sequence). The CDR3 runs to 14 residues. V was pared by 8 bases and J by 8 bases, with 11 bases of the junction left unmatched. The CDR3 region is CASAGTSYLHEQFF. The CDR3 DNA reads TGTGCCAGCGCGGGGACTAGTTATCTCCATGAGCAGTTCTTC.

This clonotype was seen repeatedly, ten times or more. The CDR3 bases are TGTGCCAGCAGCTTAGAGGCTAGCGGGGGGCCGAGCACAGATACGCAGTATTTT. Protein sequence: CASSLEASGGPSTDTQYF. The chain links TRBV11-2 to TRBJ2-3; 11 bases agree with TRBD2. Germline CDR1 is SGHAT and CDR2 is FQNNGV. The trim removed 0 bases at V and 0 bases at J, leaving 5 bases unmatched. CDR3 size: 18 residues.

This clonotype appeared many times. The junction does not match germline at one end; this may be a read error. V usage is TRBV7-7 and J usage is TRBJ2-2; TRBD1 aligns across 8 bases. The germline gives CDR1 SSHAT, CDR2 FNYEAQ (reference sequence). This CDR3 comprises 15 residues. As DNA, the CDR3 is TGTGCTAGCACCTCAGGGGGCGCCTTCAACGGGGAGCTGTTTTTT. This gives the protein CASTSGGAFNGELFF.

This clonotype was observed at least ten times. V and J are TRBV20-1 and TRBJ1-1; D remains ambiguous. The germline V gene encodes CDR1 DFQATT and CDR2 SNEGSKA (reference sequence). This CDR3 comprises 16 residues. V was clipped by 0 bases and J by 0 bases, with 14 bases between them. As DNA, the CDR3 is TGCAGTGCTAGAGATCTTGTAGGGCAGATGAACACTGAAGCTTTCTTT. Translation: CSARDLVGQMNTEAFF.

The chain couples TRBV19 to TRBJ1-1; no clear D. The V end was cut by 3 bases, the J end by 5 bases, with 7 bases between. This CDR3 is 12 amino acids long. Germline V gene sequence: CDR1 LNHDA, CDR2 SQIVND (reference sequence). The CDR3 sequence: CASSMGRTEAFF. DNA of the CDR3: TGTGCCAGTAGTATGGGTCGGACTGAAGCTTTCTTT.

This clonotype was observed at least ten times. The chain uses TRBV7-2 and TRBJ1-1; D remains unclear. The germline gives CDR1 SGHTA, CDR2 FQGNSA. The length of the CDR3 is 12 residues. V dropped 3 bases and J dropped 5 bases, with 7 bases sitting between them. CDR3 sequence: CASSLLGTEAFF. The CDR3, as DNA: TGTGCCAGCAGCTTGCTAGGGACTGAAGCTTTCTTT.

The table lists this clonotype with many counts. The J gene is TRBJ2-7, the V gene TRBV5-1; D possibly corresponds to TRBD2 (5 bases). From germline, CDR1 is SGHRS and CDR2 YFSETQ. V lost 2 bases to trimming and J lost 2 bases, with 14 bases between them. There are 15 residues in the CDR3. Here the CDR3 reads CASSFVERGAYEQYF. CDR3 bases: TGCGCCAGCAGCTTCGTTGAACGGGGAGCCTACGAGCAGTACTTC.

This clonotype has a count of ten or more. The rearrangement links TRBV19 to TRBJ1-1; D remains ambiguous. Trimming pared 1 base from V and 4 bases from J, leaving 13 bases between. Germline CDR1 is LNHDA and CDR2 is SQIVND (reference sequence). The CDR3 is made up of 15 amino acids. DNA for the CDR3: TGTGCCAGTAGTATAGGGTTCAATTTGGGCACTGAAGCTTTCTTT. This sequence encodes CASSIGFNLGTEAFF.

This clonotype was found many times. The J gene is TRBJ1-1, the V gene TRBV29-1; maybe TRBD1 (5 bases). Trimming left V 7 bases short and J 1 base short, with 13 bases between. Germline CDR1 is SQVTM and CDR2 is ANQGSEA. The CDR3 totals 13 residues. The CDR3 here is CSAQQEGNTEAFF. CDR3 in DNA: TGCAGCGCTCAACAGGAGGGGAACACTGAAGCTTTCTTT.

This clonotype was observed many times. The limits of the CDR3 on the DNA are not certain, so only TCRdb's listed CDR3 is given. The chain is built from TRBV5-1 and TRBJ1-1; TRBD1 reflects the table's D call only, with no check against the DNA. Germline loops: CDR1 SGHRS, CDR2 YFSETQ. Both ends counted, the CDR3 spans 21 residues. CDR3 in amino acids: CASSFLGANVLTFGAVTEAFF.

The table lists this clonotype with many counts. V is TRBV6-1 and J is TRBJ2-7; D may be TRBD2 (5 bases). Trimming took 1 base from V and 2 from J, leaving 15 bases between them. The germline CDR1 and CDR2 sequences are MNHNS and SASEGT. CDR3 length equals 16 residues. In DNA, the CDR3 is TGTGCCAGCAGTGAAGACGAGGGTTCGGGAACCTACGAGCAGTACTTC. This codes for CASSEDEGSGTYEQYF.